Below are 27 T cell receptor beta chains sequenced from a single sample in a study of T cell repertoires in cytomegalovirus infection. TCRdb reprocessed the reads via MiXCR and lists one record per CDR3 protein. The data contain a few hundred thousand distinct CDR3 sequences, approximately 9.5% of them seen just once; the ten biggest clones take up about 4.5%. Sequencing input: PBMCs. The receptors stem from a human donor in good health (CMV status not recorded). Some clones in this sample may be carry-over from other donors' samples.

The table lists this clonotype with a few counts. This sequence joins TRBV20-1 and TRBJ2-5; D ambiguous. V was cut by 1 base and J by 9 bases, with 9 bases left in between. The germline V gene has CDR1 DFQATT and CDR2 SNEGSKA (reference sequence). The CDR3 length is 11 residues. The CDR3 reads CSARVYGSQYF. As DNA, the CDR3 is TGCAGTGCTAGAGTGTACGGATCCCAGTACTTC.

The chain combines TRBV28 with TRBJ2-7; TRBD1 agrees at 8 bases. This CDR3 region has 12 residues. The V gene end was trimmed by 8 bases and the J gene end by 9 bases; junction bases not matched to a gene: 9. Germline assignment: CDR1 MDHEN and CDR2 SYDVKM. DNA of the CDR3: TGTGCCAGCGCCGGACAGGGTTGGCGGCAGTACTTC. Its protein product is CASAGQGWRQYF.

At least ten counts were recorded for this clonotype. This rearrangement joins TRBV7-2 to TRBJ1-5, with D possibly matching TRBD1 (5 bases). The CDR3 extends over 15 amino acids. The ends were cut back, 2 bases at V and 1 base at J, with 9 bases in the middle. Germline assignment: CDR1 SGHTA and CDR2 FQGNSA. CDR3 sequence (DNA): TGTGCCAGCAGCTTATCGCGACAGAGCAATCAGCCCCAGCATTTT. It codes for CASSLSRQSNQPQHF. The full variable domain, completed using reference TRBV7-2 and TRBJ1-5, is GAGVSQSPSNKVTEKGKDVELRCDPISGHTALYWYRQSLGQGLEFLIYFQGNSAPDKSGLPSDRFSAERTGGSVSTLTIQRTQQEDSAVYLCASSLSRQSNQPQHFGDGTRLSIL.

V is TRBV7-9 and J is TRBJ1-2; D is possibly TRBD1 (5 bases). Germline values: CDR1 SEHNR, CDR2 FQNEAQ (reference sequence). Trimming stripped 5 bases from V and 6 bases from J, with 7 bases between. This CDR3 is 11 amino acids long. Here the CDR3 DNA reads TGTGCCAGCAGCGCGGGGCATGGCTACACCTTC. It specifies CASSAGHGYTF.

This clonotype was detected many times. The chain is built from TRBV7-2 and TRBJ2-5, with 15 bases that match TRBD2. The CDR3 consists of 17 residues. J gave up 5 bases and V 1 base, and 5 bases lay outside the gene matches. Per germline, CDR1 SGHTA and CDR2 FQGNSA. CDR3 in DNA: TGTGCCAGCAGCTTAGTGGGACTAGCGGGAGGTTCTGAGACCCAGTACTTC. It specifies CASSLVGLAGGSETQYF.

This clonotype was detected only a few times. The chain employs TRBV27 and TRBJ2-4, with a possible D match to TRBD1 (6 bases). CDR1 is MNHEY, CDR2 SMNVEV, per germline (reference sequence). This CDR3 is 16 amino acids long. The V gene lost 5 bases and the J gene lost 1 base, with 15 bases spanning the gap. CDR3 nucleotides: TGTGCCAGCAGTAAACAGGGCCCGGGTGCCAAAAACATTCAGTACTTC. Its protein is CASSKQGPGAKNIQYF.

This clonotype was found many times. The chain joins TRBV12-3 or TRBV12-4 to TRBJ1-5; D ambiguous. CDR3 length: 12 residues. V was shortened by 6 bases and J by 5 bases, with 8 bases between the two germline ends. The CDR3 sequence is CASSRSYQPQHF. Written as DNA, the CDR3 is TGTGCCAGCAGCAGGAGTTATCAGCCCCAGCATTTT.

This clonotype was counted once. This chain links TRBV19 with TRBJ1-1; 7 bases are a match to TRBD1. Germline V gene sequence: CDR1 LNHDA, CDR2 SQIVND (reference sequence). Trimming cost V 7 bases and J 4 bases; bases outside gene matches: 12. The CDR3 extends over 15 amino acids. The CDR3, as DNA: TGTGCCAGTACCCAGACAGGGTTCACGGGCACTGAAGCTTTCTTT. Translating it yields CASTQTGFTGTEAFF.

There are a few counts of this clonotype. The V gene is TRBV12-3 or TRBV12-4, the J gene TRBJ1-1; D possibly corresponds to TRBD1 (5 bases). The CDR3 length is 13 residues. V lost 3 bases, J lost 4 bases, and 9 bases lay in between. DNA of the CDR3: TGTGCCAGCAGTTTTACGAGGGGCACTGAAGCTTTCTTT. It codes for CASSFTRGTEAFF.

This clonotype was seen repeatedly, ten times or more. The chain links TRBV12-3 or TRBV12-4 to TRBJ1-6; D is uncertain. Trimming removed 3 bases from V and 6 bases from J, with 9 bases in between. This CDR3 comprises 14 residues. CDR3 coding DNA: TGTGCCAGCAGTTTCGGTCAGTCTAATTCACCCCTCCACTTT. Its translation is CASSFGQSNSPLHF.

The CDR3 region has the DNA TGTGCCAGCCTGACTCCTTTAGATACGCAGTATTTT. Its protein is CASLTPLDTQYF. This chain joins TRBV28 and TRBJ2-3; D gene uncertain. V was pared by 8 bases and J by 5 bases, with 11 bases between. The CDR3 is 12 residues long. Germline V gene sequence: CDR1 MDHEN, CDR2 SYDVKM.

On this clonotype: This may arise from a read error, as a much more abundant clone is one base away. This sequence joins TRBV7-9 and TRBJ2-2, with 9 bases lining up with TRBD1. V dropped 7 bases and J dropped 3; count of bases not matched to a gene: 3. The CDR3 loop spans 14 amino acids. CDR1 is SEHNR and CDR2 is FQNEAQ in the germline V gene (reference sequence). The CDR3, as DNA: TGTGCCAGCACCCGGGACAGGGACACCGGGGAGCTGTTTTTT. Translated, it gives CASTRDRDTGELFF.

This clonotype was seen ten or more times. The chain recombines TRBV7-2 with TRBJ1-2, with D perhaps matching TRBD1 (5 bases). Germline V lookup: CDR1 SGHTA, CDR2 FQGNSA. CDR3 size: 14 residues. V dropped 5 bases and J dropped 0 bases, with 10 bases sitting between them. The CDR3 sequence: CASSPDRTNYGYTF. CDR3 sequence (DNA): TGTGCCAGCAGCCCCGACAGAACTAACTATGGCTACACCTTC.

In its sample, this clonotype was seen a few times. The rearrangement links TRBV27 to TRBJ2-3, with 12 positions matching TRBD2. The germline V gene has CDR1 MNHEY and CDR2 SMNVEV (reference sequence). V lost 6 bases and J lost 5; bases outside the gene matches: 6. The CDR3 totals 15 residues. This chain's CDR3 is CASSRLAGEGDTQYF. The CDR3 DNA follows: TGTGCCAGCAGCCGACTAGCGGGAGAGGGAGATACGCAGTATTTT.

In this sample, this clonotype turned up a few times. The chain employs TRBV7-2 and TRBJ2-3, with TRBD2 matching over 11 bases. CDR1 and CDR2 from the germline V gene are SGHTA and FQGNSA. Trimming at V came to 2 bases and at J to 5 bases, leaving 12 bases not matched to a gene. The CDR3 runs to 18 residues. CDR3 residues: CASSLLSGGAGRIDTQYF. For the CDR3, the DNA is TGTGCCAGCAGCTTACTTAGCGGGGGGGCAGGAAGGATAGATACGCAGTATTTT.

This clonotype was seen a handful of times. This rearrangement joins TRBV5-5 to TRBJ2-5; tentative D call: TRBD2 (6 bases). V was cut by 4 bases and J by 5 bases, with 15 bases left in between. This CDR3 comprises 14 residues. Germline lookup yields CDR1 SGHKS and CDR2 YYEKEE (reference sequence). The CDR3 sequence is CASSLRGFEETQYF. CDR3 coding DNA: TGTGCCAGCAGCCTTCGGGGGTTTGAGGAGACCCAGTACTTC.

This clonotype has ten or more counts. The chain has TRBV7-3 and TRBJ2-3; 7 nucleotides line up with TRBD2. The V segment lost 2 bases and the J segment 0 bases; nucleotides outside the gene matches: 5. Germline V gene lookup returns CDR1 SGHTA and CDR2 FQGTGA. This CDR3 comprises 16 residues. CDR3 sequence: CASSLYGRGSTDTQYF. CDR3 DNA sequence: TGTGCCAGCAGCTTATATGGGCGGGGGAGCACAGATACGCAGTATTTT. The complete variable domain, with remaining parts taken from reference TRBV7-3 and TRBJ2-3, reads GAGVSQTPSNKVTEKGKYVELRCDPISGHTALYWYRQSLGQGPEFLIYFQGTGAADDSGLPNDRFFAVRPEGSVSTLKIQRTERGDSAVYLCASSLYGRGSTDTQYFGPGTRLTVL.

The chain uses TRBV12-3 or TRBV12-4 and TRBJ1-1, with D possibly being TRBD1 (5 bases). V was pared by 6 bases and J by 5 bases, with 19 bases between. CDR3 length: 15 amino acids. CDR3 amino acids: CASSPRRQGDTEAFF. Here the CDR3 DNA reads TGTGCCAGCAGCCCAAGGAGGCAGGGAGATACTGAAGCTTTCTTT.

The CDR3 is CSVDRLGSQHF. The CDR3 coding sequence is TGCAGTGTGGACAGGCTAGGGTCCCAGCATTTT. The chain uses TRBV20-1 and TRBJ1-5; TRBD1 agrees at 7 bases. The germline gives CDR1 DFQATT, CDR2 SNEGSKA (reference sequence). The CDR3 runs 11 residues. V was pared by 7 bases and J by 11 bases, with 8 bases of the junction left unmatched.

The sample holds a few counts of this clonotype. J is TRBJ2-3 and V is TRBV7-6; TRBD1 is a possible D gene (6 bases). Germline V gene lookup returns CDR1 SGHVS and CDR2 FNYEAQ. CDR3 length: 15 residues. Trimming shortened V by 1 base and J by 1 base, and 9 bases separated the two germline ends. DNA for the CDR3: TGTGCCAGCAGCTTAGTAACAGGGCGCACAGATACGCAGTATTTT. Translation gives CASSLVTGRTDTQYF.

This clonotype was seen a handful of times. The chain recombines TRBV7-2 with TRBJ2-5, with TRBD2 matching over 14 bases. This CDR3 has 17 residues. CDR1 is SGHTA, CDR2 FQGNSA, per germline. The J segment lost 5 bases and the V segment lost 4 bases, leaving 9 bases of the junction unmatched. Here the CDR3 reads CASSSYRLAGGGETQYF. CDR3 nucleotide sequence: TGTGCCAGCAGCTCGTATCGACTAGCGGGAGGGGGGGAGACCCAGTACTTC.

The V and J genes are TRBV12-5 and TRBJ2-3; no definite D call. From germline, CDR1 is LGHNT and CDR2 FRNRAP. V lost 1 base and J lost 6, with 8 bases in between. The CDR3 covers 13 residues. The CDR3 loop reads CASGLGKVDTQYF. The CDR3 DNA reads TGTGCTAGTGGTTTGGGGAAAGTGGATACGCAGTATTTT.

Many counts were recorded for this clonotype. This chain's CDR3 is CASSVSWNQPQHF. CDR3 in DNA: TGTGCCAGCAGCGTAAGTTGGAATCAGCCCCAGCATTTT. The chain carries TRBV9 and TRBJ1-5; D remains ambiguous. The V gene lost 1 base and the J gene lost 4 bases, with 6 bases spanning the gap. The CDR3 spans 13 residues. The germline gives CDR1 SGDLS, CDR2 YYNGEE.

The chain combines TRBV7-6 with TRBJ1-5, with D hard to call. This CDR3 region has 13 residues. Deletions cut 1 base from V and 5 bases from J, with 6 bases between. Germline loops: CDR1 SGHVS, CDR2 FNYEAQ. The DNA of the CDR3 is TGTGCCAGCAGCTTAGGTAGTTATCAGCCCCAGCATTTT. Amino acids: CASSLGSYQPQHF.

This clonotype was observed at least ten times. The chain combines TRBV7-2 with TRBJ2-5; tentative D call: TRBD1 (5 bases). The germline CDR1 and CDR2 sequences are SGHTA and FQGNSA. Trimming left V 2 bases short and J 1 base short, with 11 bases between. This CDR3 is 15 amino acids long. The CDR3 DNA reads TGTGCCAGCAGCTTACAGGGTCTAGTCCAAGAGACCCAGTACTTC. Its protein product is CASSLQGLVQETQYF. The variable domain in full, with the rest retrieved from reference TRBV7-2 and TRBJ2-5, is GAGVSQSPSNKVTEKGKDVELRCDPISGHTALYWYRQSLGQGLEFLIYFQGNSAPDKSGLPSDRFSAERTGGSVSTLTIQRTQQEDSAVYLCASSLQGLVQETQYFGPGTRLLVL.

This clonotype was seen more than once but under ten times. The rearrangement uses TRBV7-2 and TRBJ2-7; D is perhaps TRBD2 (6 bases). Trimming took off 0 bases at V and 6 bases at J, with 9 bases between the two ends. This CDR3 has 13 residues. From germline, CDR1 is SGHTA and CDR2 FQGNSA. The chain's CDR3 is CASSLAWRGEQYF. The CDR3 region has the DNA TGTGCCAGCAGCTTAGCGTGGAGGGGCGAGCAGTACTTC.

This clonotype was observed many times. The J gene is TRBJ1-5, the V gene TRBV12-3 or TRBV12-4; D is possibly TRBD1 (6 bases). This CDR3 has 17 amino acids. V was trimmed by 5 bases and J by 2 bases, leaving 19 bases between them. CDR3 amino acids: CASSLQGSGSGNQPQHF. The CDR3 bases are TGTGCCAGCAGTCTACAGGGATCCGGGTCCGGCAATCAGCCCCAGCATTTT.